This T cell receptor (beta chain) was observed in a study of cytomegalovirus exposure and HLA in healthy donors. Study summary: It was reported in a later analysis that the same platform had been used for the 120 validation repertoires as for the approximately 670 first-cohort repertoires.

Note on this clone: Its antigen is still unknown.

The donors were members of the validation cohort comprising about 120 subjects, separate from the approximately 670-subject first cohort. V lost 8 bases and J 4 bases, leaving 18 bases between the germline ends. The germline V gene has CDR1 MDHEN and CDR2 SYDVKM. CDR3 length: 15 residues. Regarding the study as a whole: Investigators reported 164 TCR beta chains as tied to cytomegalovirus. Clusters of TCRs from the first cohort tended to co-occur in the roughly 120 validation repertoires (as a later analysis found).

The table came from immunoSEQ multiplex PCR; TCRdb's copy has only in-frame clones and leaves some out. The data contain 150,000 to 200,000 clones, less than 95% of them singletons. This sequence joins TRBV28 and TRBJ2-1; unclear D gene. The receptor was isolated from a woman in her late teens or twenties in good health and CMV-seropositive. Sequencing was carried out using PBMCs. CDR3 sequence reads: CASRGSPPWYNEQFF. CDR3 nucleotide sequence: TGTGCCAGCCGAGGTAGCCCACCGTGGTACAATGAGCAGTTCTTC.